The present T cell receptor beta chain was sequenced within a study of post-analysis software for immune sequencing data. General study points: Elevated frequency relative to controls characterized four to six TRBV segments in patients, TRBV5-6, TRBV5-1 and TRBV20-1 among them. Samples from one preparation batch, clustered by F measure, grouped strongly together. The study found significantly lower normalized Chao1 diversity in multiple sclerosis patients than in controls.

Libraries were made from TCR beta cDNA, and they carried unique molecular identifiers. MiXCR was run by TCRdb on the PCR reads, yielding one entry per CDR3 protein. Of 150,000 or so distinct CDR3 sequences listed, 35% to 40% were seen once; the top ten hold 25% to 35%. A remark on this clonotype: Its antigen remains unidentified.

V was pared by 3 bases and J by 7 bases, with 7 bases of the junction left unmatched. Per germline, CDR1 DFQATT and CDR2 SNEGSKA (reference sequence). The CDR3 loop spans 14 amino acids. The chain joins TRBV20-1 to TRBJ2-1, with 9 bases matching TRBD2. Specimen: blood, collected after autologous hematopoietic stem cell transplantation. This sequence originates from a girl aged 5-17 years with multiple sclerosis. In nucleotides, the CDR3 is TGCAGTGCTAGCTCTAGGACTAGCGTGAATGAGCAGTTCTTC. Its translation is CSASSRTSVNEQFF.